This is a list of T cell receptor beta chains from one sample in a study of somatic mutations in cytotoxic T cells in rheumatoid arthritis. Profiled with immunoSEQ multiplex PCR; TCRdb holds only in-frame clones, not every one. Of 15,000 to 20,000 clones in the sample, over 80% were seen once. Sequencing used CD8+ T cells sorted from blood. Receptor source: a man aged 18-30 years with rheumatoid arthritis. The CDR3 runs from the conserved cysteine through the conserved F or W. The order of the fields is J gene, V gene, D gene, clone size, CDR3 protein, CDR3 DNA. The D gene is left open where the match is weak. Rows may omit the clone size; those that give it use once, few, many or a size class.

TRBJ2-3,TRBV7-6,TRBD2,NA,CASSVGGASGGAQYF,TGTGCCAGCAGCGTAGGGGGGGCTAGCGGGGGTGCGCAGTATTTT
TRBJ2-7,TRBV28,TRBD1,NA,CASESEDRSSYEQYF,TGTGCCAGCGAATCAGAGGACAGGTCTTCCTACGAGCAGTACTTC
TRBJ2-1,TRBV30,TRBD2,NA,CAWRASGFNEQFF,TGTGCCTGGAGGGCTAGCGGCTTCAATGAGCAGTTCTTC
TRBJ2-7,TRBV28,NA,NA,CASSSLIYEQYF,TGTGCCAGCAGTTCTCTTATCTACGAGCAGTACTTC
TRBJ1-1,TRBV5-1,TRBD1,few,CASSLRTGRDTEAFF,TGCGCCAGCAGCTTGAGGACAGGGAGGGACACTGAAGCTTTCTTT
TRBJ1-1,TRBV29-1,TRBD1,NA,CSVRQGNMNTEAFF,TGCAGCGTACGACAGGGGAACATGAACACTGAAGCTTTCTTT
TRBJ1-5,TRBV15,NA,NA,CATSRDDRGENVNQPQHF,TGTGCCACCAGCAGAGATGATAGGGGGGAAAACGTCAATCAGCCCCAGCATTTT
TRBJ2-2,TRBV6-4,NA,NA,CASSPEGWNTGELFF,TGTGCCAGCAGCCCGGAGGGGTGGAACACCGGGGAGCTGTTTTTT
TRBJ1-1,TRBV2,NA,NA,CASTNTLFDVYGGNTEAFF,TGTGCCAGCACCAATACGCTCTTCGACGTCTATGGGGGGAACACTGAAGCTTTCTTT
TRBJ1-1,TRBV19,TRBD1,NA,CASKTGTGNTEAFF,TGTGCCAGTAAAACCGGGACAGGGAACACTGAAGCTTTCTTT
TRBJ1-2,TRBV27,TRBD1,NA,CASSLIPGTGVGGYTF,TGTGCCAGCAGTCTGATTCCCGGGACAGGGGTCGGAGGCTACACCTTC
TRBJ2-3,TRBV11-2,TRBD1,NA,CASSSPQGARADTQYF,TGTGCCAGCAGCTCACCACAGGGGGCTCGGGCAGATACGCAGTATTTT
TRBJ2-2,TRBV21-1,NA,medium-sized,CASSKGTANTGELFF,TGTGCCAGCAGCAAAGGGACAGCGAACACCGGGGAGCTGTTTTTT
TRBJ2-1,TRBV2,NA,NA,CASSEKGLTGSTNNEQFF,TGTGCCAGCAGTGAAAAAGGCCTAACAGGGTCCACCAACAATGAGCAGTTCTTC
TRBJ2-1,TRBV4-1,NA,NA,CASSQSTGYNEQFF,TGCGCCAGCAGCCAATCCACTGGCTACAATGAGCAGTTCTTC
TRBJ1-1,TRBV7-9,NA,NA,CASSQGRRMVGLNTEAFF,TGTGCCAGCAGCCAGGGACGGCGAATGGTGGGTTTGAACACTGAAGCTTTCTTT
TRBJ2-3,TRBV28,TRBD2,NA,CASRGGGTRTDTQYF,TGTGCCAGCAGGGGCGGGGGGACGAGGACAGATACGCAGTATTTT
TRBJ2-7,TRBV7-7,NA,NA,CASSLGRVAYEQYF,TGTGCTAGCAGCTTAGGCAGGGTAGCCTACGAGCAGTACTTC
TRBJ1-4,TRBV4-3,NA,NA,CASSQDIPGTENEKLFF,TGCGCCAGCAGCCAAGATATCCCCGGGACGGAAAATGAAAAACTGTTTTTT
TRBJ1-1,TRBV27,TRBD1,NA,CASSPGTGIEAFF,TGTGCCAGCAGTCCAGGGACAGGGATTGAAGCTTTCTTT
TRBJ2-3,TRBV7-6,TRBD1,NA,CASSETGWDTQYF,TGTGCCAGCAGCGAGACAGGGTGGGATACGCAGTATTTT
TRBJ2-2,TRBV6-4,NA,medium-sized,CASSDTNTGELFF,TGTGCCAGCAGTGACACGAACACCGGGGAGCTGTTTTTT
TRBJ2-5,TRBV5-6,NA,NA,CASSLVAGRKTQYF,TGTGCCAGCAGCTTGGTGGCGGGTCGAAAGACCCAGTACTTC
TRBJ2-2,TRBV9,TRBD1,NA,CASSVGDRAGTGELFF,TGTGCCAGCAGCGTAGGTGACAGGGCGGGCACCGGGGAGCTGTTTTTT
TRBJ1-5,TRBV5-8,NA,NA,CASSYLGDWGNQPQHF,TGTGCCAGCAGCTACTTGGGGGATTGGGGCAATCAGCCCCAGCATTTT
TRBJ1-5,TRBV4-3,TRBD1,NA,CASSQGGWGGQGANQPQHF,TGCGCCAGCAGCCAAGGTGGTTGGGGAGGACAGGGGGCAAATCAGCCCCAGCATTTT
TRBJ2-5,TRBV9,TRBD1,NA,CASSVYPGQGGEETQYF,TGTGCCAGCAGCGTATATCCGGGACAGGGAGGGGAGGAGACCCAGTACTTC
TRBJ2-1,TRBV4-3,TRBD1,NA,CASSQETGGNEQFF,TGCGCCAGCAGCCAGGAAACAGGGGGCAATGAGCAGTTCTTC
TRBJ2-5,TRBV28,NA,NA,CASSLFTGVGGQETQYF,TGTGCCAGCAGTTTGTTCACAGGGGTGGGGGGGCAAGAGACCCAGTACTTC
TRBJ1-6,TRBV25-1,NA,NA,CASSAYGLLHSPLHF,TGTGCCAGCAGTGCGTATGGACTCCTTCATTCACCCCTCCACTTT
TRBJ2-7,TRBV11-2,NA,once,CASTQGRGYDEQYF,TGTGCCAGCACCCAGGGACGGGGGTACGACGAGCAGTACTTC
TRBJ2-6,TRBV7-9,NA,NA,CASSLAGAGANVLTF,TGTGCCAGCAGCTTAGCAGGGGCTGGGGCCAACGTCCTGACTTTC
TRBJ2-1,TRBV10-2,NA,NA,CASQRADTYNEQFF,TGCGCCAGCCAACGAGCGGATACCTACAATGAGCAGTTCTTC
TRBJ2-5,TRBV4-2,NA,NA,CASSPGGMGETQYF,TGTGCCAGCAGCCCTGGGGGGATGGGGGAGACCCAGTACTTC
TRBJ2-3,TRBV6-4,TRBD2,NA,CASSEESGGPDTQYF,TGTGCCAGCAGTGAGGAGAGCGGGGGGCCTGATACGCAGTATTTT
TRBJ2-7,TRBV4-1,NA,NA,CASSQGDRSYEQYF,TGCGCCAGCAGCCAAGGAGACAGGTCCTACGAGCAGTACTTC
TRBJ2-7,TRBV5-5,TRBD1,NA,CASSFSLWDRGNYEQYF,TGTGCCAGCAGCTTTAGCCTTTGGGACAGGGGGAACTACGAGCAGTACTTC
TRBJ1-2,TRBV15,NA,NA,CATSEVGGLYGYTF,TGTGCCACCAGCGAAGTTGGAGGGCTCTATGGCTACACCTTC
TRBJ1-1,TRBV5-1,NA,NA,CASSLGGGGRTEAFF,TGCGCCAGCAGCTTGGGGGGTGGTGGGCGCACTGAAGCCTTCTTT
TRBJ2-1,TRBV7-9,NA,NA,CASNLTSYSYNEQFF,TGTGCCAGCAACCTGACGTCCTACAGTTACAATGAGCAGTTCTTC
TRBJ1-1,TRBV13,TRBD1,NA,CASSFVPGQGDTEAFF,TGTGCCAGCAGCTTCGTTCCGGGACAGGGGGACACTGAAGCTTTCTTT
TRBJ2-7,TRBV7-8,NA,few,CASRGSTGRSYEQYF,TGTGCCAGCAGAGGTTCTACGGGCCGCTCCTACGAGCAGTACTTC
TRBJ1-1,TRBV27,NA,NA,CASSLGSNRATEAFF,TGTGCCAGCAGTTTGGGATCTAACAGAGCTACTGAAGCTTTCTTT
TRBJ2-1,TRBV30,NA,once,CAWSLRGSYNEQFF,TGTGCCTGGAGCTTGCGAGGCTCCTACAATGAGCAGTTCTTC
TRBJ1-2,TRBV6-5,NA,NA,CASIKRGETGGYTF,TGTGCCAGCATTAAACGGGGGGAAACGGGGGGCTACACCTTC
TRBJ2-7,TRBV28,TRBD1,few,CASSLSGTGTGHEQYF,TGTGCCAGCAGTTTATCCGGGACAGGGACGGGTCACGAGCAGTACTTC
TRBJ2-3,TRBV14,TRBD2,NA,CASSRLAGGPSDTQYF,TGTGCCAGCAGCCGCCTAGCGGGGGGGCCCTCAGATACGCAGTATTTT
TRBJ2-2,TRBV13,NA,NA,CASSLRHLTGELFF,TGTGCCAGCAGCTTACGGCATCTAACCGGGGAGCTGTTTTTT
TRBJ2-6,TRBV6-6,NA,NA,CASSLRAGANVLTF,TGTGCCAGCAGCCTGAGGGCGGGGGCCAACGTCCTGACTTTC